The clone carrying this TCR beta chain was seen only once. Its antigen is undetermined. Trimming left V 5 bases short and J 6 bases short, with 13 bases between. Germline V gene data show CDR1 as MNHEY and CDR2 as SMNVEV (reference sequence). This CDR3 has 14 residues. This entry comes from a study of beta chain features in type 1 diabetes. Findings and limits, study-wide: There was a moderate but significant shortening of TCRB CDR3s in all four CD4+ subsets of Type 1 diabetes patients. The naive, central memory and Treg TCRB repertoires showed an apparent similarity that was greater among patients than among healthy donors.

Sort purity for all populations was recorded as exceeding 98%. Since all of the isolated RNA was reverse transcribed, expressed TCRB transcripts were what got sequenced. Profiled with immunoSEQ multiplex PCR; TCRdb holds only in-frame clones, not every one. The sample comprises some 410,000 clones, roughly 14% of which are singletons, and 0.035% to 0.045% rests with the top ten. The clonotype comes from a man aged 25-40 years in good health. Sequenced input: naive CD4+ T cells from blood. The V gene is TRBV27, the J gene TRBJ2-2; a weak D match, TRBD1 (5 bases). In DNA, the CDR3 is TGTGCCAGCAGTAGGCAGGGTACTGCCGGGGAGCTGTTTTTT. The encoded protein is CASSRQGTAGELFF.